Presented here are 17 T cell receptor beta chains from one specimen sequenced in a study of cytomegalovirus exposure and HLA in healthy donors. PCR primers comprised 60 Vbeta and 13 Jbeta primers. TCRdb's table, derived via immunoSEQ multiplex PCR, lists solely in-frame clones and lacks some. This sample yields approximately 150,000 clones, of which around 77% are seen a single time; 1.5% to 1.7% belongs to the top ten. Sequenced input: PBMCs. These receptors were collected from a man aged 35 to 55 in good health and CMV-seronegative.

This chain joins TRBV15 and TRBJ1-1; D is possibly TRBD1 (5 bases). V was trimmed by 3 bases and J by 0 bases, leaving 14 bases between them. CDR3 length: 16 amino acids. The germline V gene has CDR1 LNHNV and CDR2 YYDKDF (reference sequence). CDR3: CATSRAWRGLNTEAFF. The CDR3 DNA sequence: TGTGCCACCAGCAGGGCCTGGCGGGGCTTGAACACTGAAGCTTTCTTT.

This clone was picked up one time. This chain uses TRBV6-5 with TRBJ1-2, with D possibly being TRBD1 (6 bases). The CDR3 sequence is 16 residues long. With 3 bases removed from V and 0 bases from J, the gap between germline ends came to 14 bases. Germline values: CDR1 MNHEY, CDR2 SVGAGI. For the CDR3, the DNA is TGTGCCAGCAGTTATGGCGACGGGGGGCCTAACTATGGCTACACCTTC. It translates to CASSYGDGGPNYGYTF.

The CDR3 nucleotides are TGTGCCAGCTCACCCCCCGGGGCAGGGGTAACCGGGGAGCTGTTTTTT. It specifies CASSPPGAGVTGELFF. The chain uses TRBV18 and TRBJ2-2; D might be TRBD1 (6 bases). The CDR3 length is 16 residues. Per germline, CDR1 KGHSH and CDR2 LQKENI. The V end lost 3 bases, the J end lost 5 bases, and 16 bases lay between the germline ends.

The J gene is TRBJ1-2, the V gene TRBV7-2; D may be TRBD1 (5 bases). V was clipped by 3 bases and J by 5 bases, with 7 bases between them. The CDR3 is 12 residues long. CDR1 is SGHTA and CDR2 is FQGNSA in the germline V gene. The CDR3, as DNA: TGTGCCAGCAGCTTTCAGGGATATGGCTACACCTTC. It is translated as CASSFQGYGYTF.

The CDR3 region has the DNA TGTGCCAGCAGTGGACTAGCTTCCCGCGTGGTCTACGAGCAGTACTTC. Translated, it gives CASSGLASRVVYEQYF. The rearrangement uses TRBV2 and TRBJ2-7; 7 nucleotides align to TRBD2. Germline trimming cut 4 bases from V and 3 bases from J; bases unmatched to any gene: 12. In germline, CDR1 is SNHLY, CDR2 FYNNEI. The CDR3 consists of 16 residues.

The chain joins TRBV7-9 to TRBJ2-3; 10 nucleotides align to TRBD2. This CDR3 is built from 15 residues. The V segment lost 5 bases and the J segment 2 bases; nucleotides outside the gene matches: 4. The germline gives CDR1 SEHNR, CDR2 FQNEAQ (reference sequence). The CDR3 protein is CASSPSGGFTDTQYF. DNA for the CDR3: TGTGCCAGCAGCCCTAGCGGGGGATTCACAGATACGCAGTATTTT.

The chain joins TRBV14 to TRBJ2-7, with D possibly TRBD1 on 6 matching bases. The germline V and J ends were trimmed by 1 base and 0 bases, with 13 bases remaining between them. Germline V gene data show CDR1 as SGHDN and CDR2 as FVKESK. This CDR3 is 16 amino acids long. CDR3 in amino acids: CASSQVTQGISYEQYV. The CDR3 bases are TGTGCCAGCAGCCAAGTAACACAGGGAATCTCCTACGAGCAGTACGTC.

This chain links TRBV10-1 with TRBJ2-7; 12 positions match TRBD2. The CDR3 is made up of 15 amino acids. Trimming removed 2 bases from V and 5 bases from J; junction bases left unmatched: 4. The germline gives CDR1 WNHNN, CDR2 SYGVQD (reference sequence). In DNA, the CDR3 is TGCGCCAGCAGTGAGACTAGCGGGAGGTTTGACGAGCAGTACTTC. It is translated as CASSETSGRFDEQYF.

The gene calls are TRBV5-1 and TRBJ2-1, with D perhaps matching TRBD2 (6 bases). The CDR3 has 15 residues. Between the trimmed V and J ends, which lost 5 bases and 4 bases, there was a span of 16 bases. CDR1 and CDR2 (germline): SGHRS, YFSETQ. This chain's CDR3 is CASRTTGTAYNEQFF. In DNA, the CDR3 is TGCGCCAGCAGGACGACCGGGACTGCTTACAATGAGCAGTTCTTC.

Comment on this clone: An end of the junction differs from the germline gene, which may be a read error. The V and J genes are TRBV2 and TRBJ2-6, with a tentative D call TRBD1 (5 bases). Germline values: CDR1 SNHLY, CDR2 FYNNEI. There are 16 residues in the CDR3. DNA of the CDR3: TGTGCCAGCAAGGACCACTCCCTCTCTGGGGCCAACGGCCTGACTTTC. It translates to CASKDHSLSGANGLTF.

This sequence joins TRBV27 and TRBJ2-7; tentative D call: TRBD2 (6 bases). Trimming cost V 5 bases and J 2 bases, with 19 bases left between them. Germline V gene sequence: CDR1 MNHEY, CDR2 SMNVEV (reference sequence). The CDR3 totals 16 residues. Written as DNA, the CDR3 is TGTGCCAGCAGTCTCTCCCTCACTAGCCAGACCTACGAGCAGTACTTC. Translating gives CASSLSLTSQTYEQYF.

This clone is a singleton in its sample. The rearrangement links TRBV14 to TRBJ2-7, with TRBD1 matching 9 bases. Trimming removed 0 bases from V and 10 bases from J; junction bases left unmatched: 19. The CDR3 length is 18 residues. The germline gives CDR1 SGHDN, CDR2 FVKESK. This CDR3 is CASSQEGPFVQGAYGQYF. The CDR3 region has the DNA TGTGCCAGCAGCCAAGAGGGACCCTTTGTACAGGGGGCGTACGGCCAGTACTTC.

This clone was recorded once. The chain links TRBV6-5 to TRBJ1-6; unclear D gene. V lost 0 bases to trimming and J lost 9 bases, with 9 bases between them. Germline V CDR1 and CDR2: MNHEY, SVGAGI. This CDR3 is built from 14 residues. CDR3 sequence: CASSYSSPFSPLHF. The CDR3 DNA reads as TGTGCCAGCAGTTACTCCTCCCCTTTTTCACCCCTCCACTTT.

A word on this clone: The sample contains more than one DNA sequence encoding this CDR3. The chain combines TRBV6-4 with TRBJ2-3, with 8 bases matching TRBD2. V lost 1 base, J lost 1 base, and 13 bases stayed unmatched. The CDR3 covers 19 residues. Germline V lookup: CDR1 MRHNA, CDR2 SNTAGT. As DNA, the CDR3 is TGTGCCAGCAGTGACTGCGAGGGCTTGACAGCGGGGGGCACAGATACGCAGTATTTT. Amino acid sequence: CASSDCEGLTAGGTDTQYF.

This clone showed up just a few times. The rearrangement joins TRBV5-1 to TRBJ1-4, with 9 bases fitting TRBD1. Germline lookup yields CDR1 SGHRS and CDR2 YFSETQ. The CDR3 loop spans 14 amino acids. V shed 4 bases and J 7 bases; nucleotides not matched to a gene: 5. The CDR3 loop is CASSKDRGFEKLFF. The CDR3 DNA is TGCGCCAGCAGCAAGGACAGGGGTTTTGAAAAACTGTTTTTT.

This clone has just one count. The V gene is TRBV10-3, the J gene TRBJ2-2; TRBD1 is a possible D gene (6 bases). Between the trimmed V and J ends, which lost 8 bases and 3 bases, there was a span of 19 bases. From germline, CDR1 is ENHRY and CDR2 SYGVKD. The CDR3 extends over 16 amino acids. DNA for the CDR3: TGTGCCATCCGGGACACCCGTGGGTCGGACACCGGGGAGCTGTTTTTT. Translating gives CAIRDTRGSDTGELFF.

This clone has only one observation. Other DNA sequences in this specimen translate into the identical CDR3. The chain employs TRBV30 and TRBJ1-2; D not resolved. This CDR3 spans 11 amino acids. Looked up from germline, CDR1 is GTSNPN and CDR2 is SVGIG (reference sequence). The V end lost 3 bases, the J end lost 7 bases, and 9 bases lay between the germline ends. In DNA, the CDR3 is TGTGCCTGGAGCCCCGGGGTTGGCTACACCTTC. It is translated as CAWSPGVGYTF.